One sample yielded the 22 T cell receptor beta chains listed below, sequenced in a study of regulatory T cells in long-lasting Graves disease. Regarding time point: persistent/refractory GD, antithyroid drugs over 5 years with positive TRAb. Preparation of the TCR library used RNA extracted from PBMCs. Arm-PCR of CDR3 regions and iRepertoire HTBI primers were the basis on which TCR beta libraries were built. A single record per CDR3 protein comes from TCRdb applying MiXCR to the multiplex PCR reads. The top ten clones hold about a fifth of a sample with approximately 380,000 distinct CDR3 sequences, about 20% of them seen once. The sequenced sample was peripheral blood mononuclear cells (PBMCs), obtained when the disease was refractory, from a patient treated with antithyroid drugs. The receptors here all came from a female donor with Graves disease.

Only a few counts were recorded for this clonotype. The rearrangement joins TRBV29-1 to TRBJ1-4; tentative D call: TRBD1 (5 bases). Germline-derived CDR1 and CDR2 are SQVTM and ANQGSEA. The CDR3 spans 12 residues. V was clipped by 4 bases and J by 10 bases, with 13 bases between them. CDR3 amino acids: CSVGDPVGKLFF. CDR3 in DNA: TGCAGCGTTGGGGACCCGGTCGGAAAACTGTTTTTT.

The chain combines TRBV6-5 with TRBJ2-3, with D possibly matching TRBD1 (6 bases). V was pared by 2 bases and J by 5 bases, with 8 bases between. Looked up from germline, CDR1 is MNHEY and CDR2 is SVGAGI. The CDR3 has 13 amino acids. The CDR3 sequence: CASSYNRVDTQYF. DNA for the CDR3: TGTGCCAGCAGTTACAACAGGGTAGATACGCAGTATTTT.

This clonotype was observed a handful of times. The J gene is TRBJ2-7, the V gene TRBV12-3 or TRBV12-4; no firm D call. This CDR3 is 12 amino acids long. Trimming took off 3 bases at V and 6 bases at J, with 9 bases between the two ends. CDR3 sequence reads: CASSFRTLEQYF. The CDR3 DNA reads as TGTGCCAGCAGTTTCAGGACGCTCGAGCAGTACTTC.

The V call is TRBV6-2 or TRBV6-3, the J call TRBJ2-2; D may be TRBD1 (5 bases). CDR1 and CDR2 from the germline V gene are MNHEY and SVGEGT. Deletions cut 1 base from V and 5 bases from J, with 8 bases between. The CDR3 loop spans 14 amino acids. The chain's CDR3 is CASSYFKGTGELFF. The CDR3 coding sequence is TGTGCCAGCAGTTACTTTAAGGGGACCGGGGAGCTGTTTTTT.

This clonotype has at least ten counts. The V gene is TRBV7-2, the J gene TRBJ1-5; D perhaps matches TRBD1 (5 bases). The germline CDR1 and CDR2 sequences are SGHTA and FQGNSA. This CDR3 region has 16 residues. Deletions cut 8 bases from V and 2 bases from J, with 19 bases between. This CDR3 is CASSTQGHSGNQPQHF. CDR3 nucleotide sequence: TGTGCCAGCTCAACCCAGGGCCATAGTGGCAATCAGCCCCAGCATTTT.

This clonotype was counted between two and nine times. The rearrangement links TRBV6-5 to TRBJ1-5, with 8 bases lining up with TRBD1. Unmatched junction bases numbered 9, after V lost 2 bases and J lost 6 bases. CDR3 size: 16 residues. Germline values: CDR1 MNHEY, CDR2 SVGAGI. The CDR3 here is CASSYGGGQGVQPQHF. CDR3 DNA sequence: TGTGCCAGCAGTTACGGTGGAGGACAGGGCGTTCAGCCCCAGCATTTT.

This clonotype was seen ten or more times. This rearrangement joins TRBV2 to TRBJ1-5; no reliable D call. This CDR3 comprises 13 residues. In germline, CDR1 is SNHLY, CDR2 FYNNEI. With 6 bases removed from V and 7 bases from J, the gap between germline ends came to 13 bases. CDR3 sequence reads: CASRETIAQPQHF. CDR3 DNA: TGTGCCAGCAGAGAAACGATAGCCCAGCCCCAGCATTTT. The full variable domain, its missing parts supplied by reference TRBV2 and TRBJ1-5, is EPEVTQTPSHQVTQMGQEVILRCVPISNHLYFYWYRQILGQKVEFLVSFYNNEISEKSEIFDDQFSVERPDGSNFTLKIRSTKLEDSAMYFCASRETIAQPQHFGDGTRLSIL.

This sequence joins TRBV27 and TRBJ2-7; TRBD2 aligns across 11 bases. Per germline, CDR1 MNHEY and CDR2 SMNVEV (reference sequence). The CDR3 has 15 residues. Germline trimming cut 6 bases from V and 3 bases from J; bases unmatched to any gene: 7. The CDR3 spells CASSETGTSGYEQYF. DNA of the CDR3: TGTGCCAGCAGCGAGACCGGGACTAGCGGCTACGAGCAGTACTTC.

This clonotype came up many times. This chain links TRBV11-2 with TRBJ1-1; D gene ambiguous. Per the germline V gene, CDR1 is SGHAT and CDR2 is FQNNGV. Between the trimmed V and J ends, which lost 5 bases and 1 base, there was a span of 14 bases. The length of the CDR3 is 15 residues. CDR3 protein: CASSTTGSPNTEAFF. CDR3 coding DNA: TGTGCCAGCAGCACCACGGGGAGCCCGAACACTGAAGCTTTCTTT. The full variable domain, rest sourced from reference TRBV11-2 and TRBJ1-1, is EAGVAQSPRYKIIEKRQSVAFWCNPISGHATLYWYQQILGQGPKLLIQFQNNGVVDDSQLPKDRFSAERLKGVDSTLKIQPAKLEDSAVYLCASSTTGSPNTEAFFGQGTRLTVV.

The chain has TRBV20-1 and TRBJ2-6; D is perhaps TRBD2 (6 bases). V lost 2 bases and J 3 bases, leaving 23 bases between the germline ends. This CDR3 spans 19 amino acids. Germline V lookup: CDR1 DFQATT, CDR2 SNEGSKA (reference sequence). The CDR3 DNA reads TGCAGTGCTAGATCCCGGGGGTCGGGAGCGCGCTATGGGGCCAACGTCCTGACTTTC. This gives the protein CSARSRGSGARYGANVLTF.

This clonotype was recorded a few times. The rearrangement joins TRBV7-2 to TRBJ1-1, with D possibly matching TRBD1 (6 bases). The CDR3 covers 18 residues. Germline CDR1 is SGHTA and CDR2 is FQGNSA. The germline V and J ends were trimmed by 5 bases and 0 bases, with 22 bases remaining between them. The chain's CDR3 is CASSPPWAGASMNTEAFF. Written as DNA, the CDR3 is TGTGCCAGCAGCCCCCCCTGGGCAGGGGCATCCATGAACACTGAAGCTTTCTTT.

In its sample, this clonotype was seen many times. The chain carries TRBV12-3 or TRBV12-4 and TRBJ1-2; TRBD1 is a possible D gene (5 bases). The CDR3 extends over 13 amino acids. V shed 4 bases and J shed 6 bases, with 12 bases lying between them. CDR3 residues: CASSSSGGDGYTF. The CDR3 region has the DNA TGTGCCAGCAGTTCCTCCGGGGGTGATGGCTACACCTTC.

The chain combines TRBV7-2 with TRBJ2-7; unclear D gene. Trimming removed 2 bases from V and 6 bases from J, with 11 bases in between. CDR1 is SGHTA, CDR2 FQGNSA, per germline. The CDR3 spans 13 residues. For the CDR3, the DNA is TGTGCCAGCAGCTTAACGGGCTCTGGCGAGCAGTACTTC. Translated: CASSLTGSGEQYF.

The chain uses TRBV4-2 and TRBJ1-5; 8 bases match TRBD1. The ends lost 3 bases at V and 6 bases at J; junction bases unmatched: 1. The V gene's germline CDR1 is LGHNA and CDR2 YNFKEQ. CDR3 length equals 13 residues. The CDR3 bases are TGTGCCAGCAGCCAGCAGGGGGCTCAGCCCCAGCATTTT. Protein product: CASSQQGAQPQHF.

J is TRBJ1-5 and V is TRBV7-2; D remains ambiguous. The CDR3 length is 15 residues. From germline, CDR1 is SGHTA and CDR2 FQGNSA. Between the trimmed V and J ends, which lost 5 bases and 2 bases, there was a span of 13 bases. CDR3 in DNA: TGTGCCAGCAGCACCAACGCCGGAGGCAATCAGCCCCAGCATTTT. This sequence encodes CASSTNAGGNQPQHF.

This clonotype showed up just once. The chain carries TRBV20-1 and TRBJ2-5; tentative D call: TRBD1 (6 bases). Germline V gene lookup returns CDR1 DFQATT and CDR2 SNEGSKA (reference sequence). The CDR3 totals 12 residues. V gave up 6 bases and J gave up 5 bases, with 13 bases separating them. CDR3 DNA: TGCAGTGCCCCCTTGAGGGGGGAGACCCAGTACTTC. Protein product: CSAPLRGETQYF.

This clonotype was seen just once. V and J are TRBV9 and TRBJ2-7, with D possibly being TRBD1 (7 bases). The CDR3 loop spans 14 amino acids. With 4 bases removed from V and 5 bases from J, the gap between germline ends came to 16 bases. Looked up from germline, CDR1 is SGDLS and CDR2 is YYNGEE. The CDR3 DNA reads TGTGCCAGCAGCCCAGGGGGGAGCAACAACGAGCAGTACTTC. As protein: CASSPGGSNNEQYF.

As for this clonotype: Just one base apart from a much larger clone, this may be a read error. CDR3 region: CASSLHRISYEQYF. CDR3 in DNA: TGTGCCAGCAGCTTACATAGGATCTCCTACGAGCAGTACTTC. This chain joins TRBV7-2 and TRBJ2-7; D remains ambiguous. Germline V gene data show CDR1 as SGHTA and CDR2 as FQGNSA. The germline V and J ends were trimmed by 2 bases and 0 bases, with 8 bases remaining between them. The CDR3 totals 14 residues.

This clonotype was observed many times. The rearrangement joins TRBV5-8 to TRBJ1-5, with a weak D call TRBD1 (6 bases). The germline CDR1 and CDR2 sequences are SGHTS and YDEGEE. CDR3 length: 15 amino acids. Trimming cost V 3 bases and J 0 bases, with 10 bases left between them. CDR3 sequence reads: CASSSGQYSNQPQHF. The CDR3 nucleotides read TGTGCCAGCAGCTCAGGACAGTATAGCAATCAGCCCCAGCATTTT.

This clonotype occurred a few times. This chain links TRBV20-1 with TRBJ1-2; D is possibly TRBD1 (6 bases). The CDR3 has 14 amino acids. V was cut by 6 bases and J by 6 bases, with 20 bases left in between. CDR1 is DFQATT and CDR2 is SNEGSKA in the germline V gene (reference sequence). The CDR3 DNA is TGCAGTGCGGAACCTTGGGGGGGCGGTAATGGCTACACCTTC. Its translation is CSAEPWGGGNGYTF.

This clonotype was observed many times. This chain's CDR3 is CASNFLTGGEQYF. CDR3 nucleotides: TGTGCCAGCAACTTCCTAACAGGGGGTGAGCAGTACTTC. The J gene is TRBJ2-7, the V gene TRBV7-2, with 8 bases lining up with TRBD1. With 7 bases clipped from V and 7 bases from J, the junction kept 9 bases outside the gene matches. The CDR3 consists of 13 residues. Germline V lookup: CDR1 SGHTA, CDR2 FQGNSA.

Comment on this clonotype: Being one base from a much bigger clone, this may be a read error. The gene calls are TRBV5-5 and TRBJ1-2, with D uncertain. There are 14 residues in the CDR3. Looked up from germline, CDR1 is SGHKS and CDR2 is YYEKEE (reference sequence). The CDR3 sequence: CASSFGASNYDYTF. CDR3 coding DNA: TGTGCCAGCAGCTTCGGCGCATCTAACTATGACTACACCTTC.